The clone carrying this TCR beta chain is medium-sized (0.01 to 0.1%) within its sample. Its specificity is not known. This specimen comes from a study of naive and memory T cell subsets. The SP2 primer and nested alpha and beta constant region primers amplified ligated cDNA in four rounds. MiXCR, run by TCRdb on the UMI-ligation and nested PCR reads, gives a single entry per CDR3 protein. Of around 31,000 distinct CDR3 sequences listed, roughly 6.6% are singletons. Study results and caveats: This RNA-based method may be sensitive to activation-related transcript changes.

Treatment specified: skin biopsy from PPD injection site in Mantoux-positive individual. A UMI-containing oligonucleotide was joined by 3' ligation to the TCR cDNA template. Germline V lookup: CDR1 ENHRY, CDR2 SYGVKD. V dropped 6 bases and J dropped 0 bases, with 5 bases sitting between them. The CDR3 is 12 residues long. Here the sequenced sample was skin, taken from a tuberculin skin test site. The source of this sequence is an adult in good health. This chain links TRBV10-3 with TRBJ2-5; unclear D gene. CDR3: CAISSDQETQYF. The CDR3 nucleotides read TGTGCCATCAGCAGCGACCAAGAGACCCAGTACTTC.